These 5 T cell receptor beta chains were sequenced from one sample in a study of blood T cell repertoires in COVID-19. Using immunoSEQ multiplex PCR, the repertoire was profiled, and TCRdb retains in-frame clones only, with some absent. The sample yields some 95,000 clones, around 80% seen once. Sequenced material: peripheral blood. These receptors all come from a man in his 70s with acute or convalescent COVID-19.

This sequence joins TRBV7-2 and TRBJ1-1; D is perhaps TRBD1 (5 bases). V dropped 11 bases and J dropped 2 bases, with 24 bases sitting between them. This CDR3 is built from 16 residues. CDR1 is SGHTA and CDR2 is FQGNSA in the germline V gene. The CDR3 DNA reads TGTGCCTCCAGCTTCTTACAAACGGGGGTCAACACTGAAGCTTTCTTT. Translation gives CASSFLQTGVNTEAFF.

In this sample, this clone turned up once. V gene TRBV7-2 combines with J gene TRBJ2-7; TRBD1 might be the D (6 bases). Germline V gene data show CDR1 as SGHTA and CDR2 as FQGNSA. The CDR3 is made up of 14 amino acids. Trimming pared 3 bases from V and 2 bases from J, leaving 11 bases between. CDR3 nucleotides: TGTGCCAGCAGCTTCGCACAGGGACCCTACGAGCAGTACTTC. This translates into CASSFAQGPYEQYF.

The V and J genes are TRBV7-6 and TRBJ2-2, with 7 bases matching TRBD2. This CDR3 comprises 16 residues. Germline CDR1 reads SGHVS; CDR2 reads FNYEAQ. V was clipped by 2 bases and J by 1 base; unmatched bases: 4. This CDR3 is CASSLYLAENTGELFF. In DNA, the CDR3 is TGTGCCAGCAGCTTATACCTAGCGGAGAACACCGGGGAGCTGTTTTTT. Variable domain in full (rest from reference TRBV7-6 and TRBJ2-2): GAGVSQSPRYKVTKRGQDVALRCDPISGHVSLYWYRQALGQGPEFLTYFNYEAQQDKSGLPNDRFSAERPEGSISTLTIQRTEQRDSAMYRCASSLYLAENTGELFFGEGSRLTVL.

This clone was picked up a small number of times. This chain connects TRBV9 to TRBJ1-1; a weak D match, TRBD1 (6 bases). The CDR3 spans 14 residues. Germline assignment: CDR1 SGDLS and CDR2 YYNGEE. V dropped 5 bases and J dropped 0 bases, with 11 bases sitting between them. CDR3 sequence (DNA): TGTGCCAGCAGGCCCGACAGGATGAACACTGAAGCTTTCTTT. Encoded protein: CASRPDRMNTEAFF.

This clone occurred a few times. This chain links TRBV3-1 (or the pseudogene TRBV3-2) with TRBJ2-7; possible D gene TRBD1, 5 bases. Trimming cost V 2 bases and J 3 bases, with 17 bases left between them. The CDR3 runs to 16 residues. Germline V lookup: CDR1 LGHDT, CDR2 YNNKEL (reference sequence). CDR3 in amino acids: CASSQISGQLNYEQYF. In nucleotides, the CDR3 is TGTGCCAGCAGCCAAATTTCAGGGCAATTGAACTACGAGCAGTACTTC.